This paragraph reports one T cell receptor beta chain. The antigen remains unidentified. Chemo-refractory metastatic non-small-cell lung cancer patients underwent focal radiation alongside CTLA-4 blockade with ipilimumab. Using immunoSEQ multiplex PCR, the repertoire was profiled, and TCRdb retains in-frame clones only, with some absent. The sample consists of tens of thousands of clones, 78% of them appearing once. This CDR3 spans 14 amino acids. Germline CDR1 and CDR2: SGHTA and FQGTGA. Trimming cost V 2 bases and J 14 bases; bases outside gene matches: 8. This sample stems from a study of radiotherapy plus CTLA-4 blockade in lung cancer. General study results and limits: Researchers report tumor-derived TCR clones expanding in blood after radiotherapy plus ipilimumab.

The sequences come from peripheral blood, collected from a patient treated with radiotherapy plus ipilimumab. The clonotype was recovered from a human donor with non-small cell lung cancer who had a partial response to radiotherapy plus ipilimumab. Some clones in this sample may be carry-over from other donors' samples. The chain carries TRBV7-3 and TRBJ2-3, with 12 bases that match TRBD2. CDR3: CASSLASGRAEAYF. DNA of the CDR3: TGTGCCAGCAGCTTAGCTAGCGGGAGGGCCGAAGCGTATTTT. The full variable domain, completed using reference TRBV7-3 and TRBJ2-3, is GAGVSQTPSNKVTEKGKYVELRCDPISGHTALYWYRQSLGQGPEFLIYFQGTGAADDSGLPNDRFFAVRPEGSVSTLKIQRTERGDSAVYLCASSLASGRAEAYFGPGTRLTVL.